The clone carrying this T cell receptor (beta chain) was seen a handful of times. Its antigen is unidentified. From the 5' RACE reads, TCRdb called clonotypes with MiXCR, one entry per CDR3 protein. The sample lists 150,000 to 250,000 distinct CDR3 sequences, around 13% seen once, with 15% to 20% in the top ten. This entry is derived from a study of CD8 T cells in ankylosing spondylitis. Regarding the study as a whole: Ankylosing spondylitis blood seemed to carry a telltale TCR beta motif made of about 8 highly homologous variants. Reportedly, matched ankylosing spondylitis synovial fluid was significantly enriched for disease-linked clones.

V shed 6 bases and J shed 6 bases, with 12 bases lying between them. The CDR3 runs to 13 residues. The sequenced sample consisted of blood, either unsorted or a sorted T cell fraction (not recorded which). The V gene is TRBV12-3 or TRBV12-4, the J gene TRBJ2-1, with a weak D call TRBD2 (5 bases). The clonotype comes from a male donor with ankylosing spondylitis or in good health (not recorded which). The DNA of the CDR3 is TGTGCCAGCAGCGGACTCCCGTCCAATGAGCAGTTCTTC. Translating gives CASSGLPSNEQFF.